These 6 T cell receptor beta chains originate from one sample sequenced in a study of control samples from healthy donors and cancer patients. TCRdb keeps only in-frame clones here, not all; method: immunoSEQ multiplex PCR. The sample lists fewer than 110,000 clones, about 89% occurring once. The specimen was PBMCs. The receptors here all came from a man aged 60 to 69 with lung cancer.

The rearrangement uses TRBV2 and TRBJ2-2; D unclear. The V gene's germline CDR1 is SNHLY and CDR2 FYNNEI. V gave up 6 bases and J gave up 2 bases, with 10 bases separating them. There are 14 residues in the CDR3. CDR3 sequence reads: CASRSTANTGELFF. CDR3 nucleotide sequence: TGTGCCAGCAGATCCACCGCAAACACCGGGGAGCTGTTTTTT.

The rearrangement joins TRBV10-3 to TRBJ1-5; D not certain. Trimming pared 0 bases from V and 0 bases from J, leaving 9 bases between. This CDR3 has 16 amino acids. Germline values: CDR1 ENHRY, CDR2 SYGVKD. CDR3 DNA: TGTGCCATCAGTGAGTCGGCCCTTTATAGCAATCAGCCCCAGCATTTT. Encoded protein: CAISESALYSNQPQHF.

The table lists this clone with a count of one. The chain joins TRBV6-5 to TRBJ2-7; 9 bases line up with TRBD1. V was pared by 2 bases and J by 2 bases, with 1 base of the junction left unmatched. Germline CDR1 reads MNHEY; CDR2 reads SVGAGI. The length of the CDR3 is 14 residues. The chain's CDR3 is CASSYGQGTYEQYF. CDR3 sequence (DNA): TGTGCCAGCAGTTACGGACAGGGGACCTACGAGCAGTACTTC.

The chain couples TRBV27 to TRBJ1-1; no reliable D call. The CDR3 sequence is 17 residues long. CDR1 and CDR2 from the germline V gene are MNHEY and SMNVEV (reference sequence). Trimming stripped 4 bases from V and 3 bases from J, with 21 bases between. The CDR3 region is CASSSDPGRAGDTEAFF. The CDR3 DNA reads as TGTGCCAGCAGTTCAGATCCCGGGCGGGCGGGAGACACTGAAGCTTTCTTT.

The V gene is TRBV28, the J gene TRBJ1-2; D unclear. This CDR3 has 13 amino acids. V was shortened by 1 base and J by 3 bases, with 6 bases between the two germline ends. The germline V gene encodes CDR1 MDHEN and CDR2 SYDVKM. CDR3 protein: CASSLFQDYGYTF. The CDR3 DNA sequence: TGTGCCAGCAGTTTATTCCAGGACTATGGCTACACCTTC.

The chain is built from TRBV18 and TRBJ2-7, with 8 bases matching TRBD1. This CDR3 region has 16 residues. Germline V gene data show CDR1 as KGHSH and CDR2 as LQKENI. J lost 0 bases, V lost 1 base, and 5 bases had no gene match. The CDR3 region is CASSPRGQESSYEQYF. The CDR3 region has the DNA TGTGCCAGCTCACCACGGGGACAGGAAAGCTCCTACGAGCAGTACTTC.